A selection of T cell receptor beta chains follows, all from one sample in a study of blood T cells in healthy people across ages. TCRdb processed the 5' RACE reads anew with MiXCR; each CDR3 protein has one entry. This sample carries some 700,000 distinct CDR3 sequences, over 20% of them seen once, and the ten largest clones take about 22%. Sequenced: blood. The receptors were gathered from a man aged 70-80 years in good health. Each CDR3 is given with its conserved first and last residue. Each record gives: V gene, J gene, D gene, clone size, CDR3 protein, CDR3 DNA. D genes are given only for firm matches. Size values are once, few and many counts, or a class for expanded clones, and some rows have none.

v_gene: TRBV2
j_gene: TRBJ1-5
d_gene: .
abundance: .
CDR3aa: CASNSQVSQPQHF
CDR3nt: TGTGCCAGCAATTCACAGGTTAGTCAGCCCCAGCATTTT

v_gene: TRBV11-2
j_gene: TRBJ1-4
d_gene: TRBD1
abundance: .
CDR3aa: CASPPEGRGPDATNEKLFF
CDR3nt: TGTGCCAGCCCCCCCGAGGGTAGGGGGCCGGATGCAACTAATGAAAAACTGTTTTTT

v_gene: TRBV6-2/TRBV6-3
j_gene: TRBJ2-5
d_gene: .
abundance: many
CDR3aa: CASSYGAETQYF
CDR3nt: TGTGCCAGCAGTTATGGGGCGGAGACCCAGTACTTC

v_gene: TRBV15
j_gene: TRBJ2-1
d_gene: .
abundance: few
CDR3aa: CATSRGGESSYNEQFF
CDR3nt: TGTGCCACCAGCAGAGGCGGGGAGAGCTCCTACAATGAGCAGTTCTTC

v_gene: TRBV11-2
j_gene: TRBJ1-2
d_gene: .
abundance: .
CDR3aa: CASSYGRGEGGYTF
CDR3nt: TGTGCCAGCAGCTATGGTAGAGGGGAAGGTGGCTACACCTTC

v_gene: TRBV7-2
j_gene: TRBJ1-1
d_gene: .
abundance: .
CDR3aa: CASTLGSHTEAFF
CDR3nt: TGTGCCAGCACCTTAGGGTCTCACACTGAAGCTTTCTTT

v_gene: TRBV7-2
j_gene: TRBJ2-4
d_gene: .
abundance: few
CDR3aa: CASSLVAAGIAKNIQYF
CDR3nt: TGTGCCAGCAGCTTAGTTGCCGCGGGCATAGCCAAAAACATTCAGTACTTC

v_gene: TRBV29-1
j_gene: TRBJ1-1
d_gene: .
abundance: .
CDR3aa: CSVEDQGSTEAFF
CDR3nt: TGCAGCGTTGAAGATCAAGGGAGCACTGAAGCTTTCTTT

v_gene: TRBV20-1
j_gene: TRBJ1-2
d_gene: .
abundance: few
CDR3aa: CSARELGEANYGYTF
CDR3nt: TGCAGTGCTAGAGAGCTGGGAGAAGCTAACTATGGCTACACCTTC

v_gene: TRBV6-5
j_gene: TRBJ2-1
d_gene: TRBD2
abundance: .
CDR3aa: CASSYGASGRGEQFF
CDR3nt: TGTGCCAGCAGTTACGGGGCTAGCGGAAGGGGTGAGCAGTTCTTC

v_gene: TRBV11-2
j_gene: TRBJ1-6
d_gene: .
abundance: .
CDR3aa: CASSSNRDYNSPLHF
CDR3nt: TGTGCCAGCAGCTCCAACCGGGATTATAATTCACCCCTCCACTTT

v_gene: TRBV7-9
j_gene: TRBJ2-7
d_gene: .
abundance: few
CDR3aa: CASSLGLGSTYEQYF
CDR3nt: TGTGCCAGCAGCTTGGGCCTCGGTTCTACCTACGAGCAGTACTTC

v_gene: TRBV2
j_gene: TRBJ1-4
d_gene: .
abundance: few
CDR3aa: CASSAGVAEKLFF
CDR3nt: TGTGCCAGCAGTGCGGGGGTAGCCGAAAAACTGTTTTTT

v_gene: TRBV3-1
j_gene: TRBJ2-2
d_gene: .
abundance: .
CDR3aa: CASSQHSTGELFF
CDR3nt: TGTGCCAGCAGCCAGCACAGCACCGGGGAGCTGTTTTTT

v_gene: TRBV10-3
j_gene: TRBJ1-1
d_gene: TRBD1
abundance: few
CDR3aa: CATARTDRGGTEAFF
CDR3nt: TGTGCCACCGCCAGGACGGACAGGGGTGGAACTGAAGCTTTCTTT

v_gene: TRBV3-1
j_gene: TRBJ2-3
d_gene: .
abundance: .
CDR3aa: CASSQPGGQTDTQYF
CDR3nt: TGTGCCAGCAGCCAGCCTGGGGGTCAGACAGATACGCAGTATTTT

v_gene: TRBV27
j_gene: TRBJ2-7
d_gene: TRBD1
abundance: few
CDR3aa: CASQGQGFYEQYF
CDR3nt: TGTGCCAGCCAGGGACAGGGGTTTTACGAGCAGTACTTC

v_gene: TRBV7-2
j_gene: TRBJ1-6
d_gene: .
abundance: .
CDR3aa: CASSLGGQWSPLHF
CDR3nt: TGTGCCAGCAGCTTAGGAGGACAGTGGTCACCCCTCCACTTT

v_gene: TRBV5-1
j_gene: TRBJ2-4
d_gene: .
abundance: few
CDR3aa: CASSAGAKNIQYF
CDR3nt: TGCGCCAGCAGCGCAGGGGCCAAAAACATTCAGTACTTC

v_gene: TRBV7-9
j_gene: TRBJ2-5
d_gene: .
abundance: many
CDR3aa: CASSLAADKETQYF
CDR3nt: TGTGCCAGCAGCTTAGCGGCTGATAAAGAGACCCAGTACTTC

v_gene: TRBV6-5
j_gene: TRBJ2-1
d_gene: TRBD1
abundance: .
CDR3aa: CASTRGTDNEQFF
CDR3nt: TGTGCCAGCACCAGGGGGACGGACAATGAGCAGTTCTTC

v_gene: TRBV12-3/TRBV12-4
j_gene: TRBJ2-3
d_gene: .
abundance: few
CDR3aa: CANNLRDTNTDTQYF
CDR3nt: TGTGCCAACAACCTCCGGGACACGAACACAGATACGCAGTATTTT

v_gene: TRBV28
j_gene: TRBJ1-1
d_gene: .
abundance: few
CDR3aa: CASEGGNTEAFF
CDR3nt: TGTGCCAGCGAGGGGGGGAACACTGAAGCTTTCTTT

v_gene: TRBV4-2
j_gene: TRBJ2-2
d_gene: .
abundance: few
CDR3aa: CASSQVRGTNTGELFF
CDR3nt: TGTGCCAGCAGCCAAGTCCGCGGAACGAACACCGGGGAGCTGTTTTTT

v_gene: TRBV11-2
j_gene: TRBJ1-2
d_gene: .
abundance: .
CDR3aa: CARSSRVFGYTF
CDR3nt: TGTGCCAGAAGCTCCAGGGTTTTTGGCTACACCTTC

v_gene: TRBV7-9
j_gene: TRBJ2-4
d_gene: .
abundance: once
CDR3aa: CASSFGSGGDLQWEGIQYF
CDR3nt: TGTGCCAGCAGCTTCGGATCTGGGGGCGACCTTCAATGGGAGGGCATTCAGTACTTC

v_gene: TRBV4-3
j_gene: TRBJ2-1
d_gene: .
abundance: many
CDR3aa: CASSPDYRQPYNEQFF
CDR3nt: TGCGCCAGCAGCCCGGACTACAGACAACCCTACAATGAGCAGTTCTTC

v_gene: TRBV7-2
j_gene: TRBJ2-1
d_gene: TRBD2
abundance: few
CDR3aa: CASSPRTSGSYNEQFF
CDR3nt: TGTGCCAGCAGCCCGCGGACTAGCGGGAGCTACAATGAGCAGTTCTTC

v_gene: TRBV29-1
j_gene: TRBJ1-1
d_gene: .
abundance: .
CDR3aa: CSVRLFTDTEAFF
CDR3nt: TGTAGTGTCAGGTTGTTTACGGACACTGAAGCTTTCTTT

v_gene: TRBV12-3/TRBV12-4
j_gene: TRBJ1-5
d_gene: .
abundance: .
CDR3aa: CASSQGRANQPQHF
CDR3nt: TGTGCCAGCAGCCAAGGTAGAGCTAATCAGCCCCAGCATTTT

v_gene: TRBV20-1
j_gene: TRBJ2-3
d_gene: .
abundance: .
CDR3aa: CSALQDTQYF
CDR3nt: TGCAGTGCTTTACAAGATACGCAGTATTTT

v_gene: TRBV12-3/TRBV12-4
j_gene: TRBJ1-2
d_gene: TRBD1
abundance: few
CDR3aa: CASSIGQGEVDGYTF
CDR3nt: TGTGCCAGCAGTATCGGACAGGGGGAAGTGGATGGCTACACCTTC

v_gene: TRBV5-1
j_gene: TRBJ2-7
d_gene: .
abundance: many
CDR3aa: CASSLDNYEQYF
CDR3nt: TGCGCCAGCAGCTTGGATAACTACGAGCAGTACTTC

v_gene: TRBV28
j_gene: TRBJ1-4
d_gene: TRBD1
abundance: .
CDR3aa: CASSGGTTGRNEKLFF
CDR3nt: TGTGCCAGCAGTGGAGGAACGACAGGGAGGAATGAAAAACTGTTTTTT

v_gene: TRBV27
j_gene: TRBJ2-3
d_gene: TRBD2
abundance: .
CDR3aa: CASSLLASGRNTDTQYF
CDR3nt: TGTGCCAGCAGTTTATTGGCTAGCGGGAGGAACACAGATACGCAGTATTTT

v_gene: TRBV6-1
j_gene: TRBJ2-6
d_gene: .
abundance: few
CDR3aa: CASDRRSGANVLTF
CDR3nt: TGTGCCAGCGATCGACGCTCTGGGGCCAACGTCCTGACTTTC

v_gene: TRBV28
j_gene: TRBJ2-3
d_gene: .
abundance: few
CDR3aa: CASSRPPKDTQYF
CDR3nt: TGTGCCAGCAGTAGACCCCCCAAAGATACGCAGTATTTT

v_gene: TRBV29-1
j_gene: TRBJ2-3
d_gene: .
abundance: few
CDR3aa: CSVQLEPPYTQYF
CDR3nt: TGCAGCGTCCAGCTAGAACCGCCTTATACGCAGTATTTT

v_gene: TRBV6-1
j_gene: TRBJ1-1
d_gene: .
abundance: few
CDR3aa: CASSEGGGGALNTEAFF
CDR3nt: TGTGCCAGCAGTGAAGGTGGGGGGGGCGCGCTGAACACTGAAGCTTTCTTT

v_gene: TRBV29-1
j_gene: TRBJ1-5
d_gene: TRBD1
abundance: .
CDR3aa: CSARTGGDQPQHF
CDR3nt: TGCAGCGCCCGGACAGGGGGGGATCAGCCCCAGCATTTT

v_gene: TRBV2
j_gene: TRBJ2-5
d_gene: TRBD2
abundance: .
CDR3aa: CASSPLIAGASETQYF
CDR3nt: TGTGCCAGCAGCCCCCTAATAGCGGGGGCCTCAGAGACCCAGTACTTC

v_gene: TRBV18
j_gene: TRBJ2-7
d_gene: TRBD1
abundance: .
CDR3aa: CASSPRDRGIVYEQYF
CDR3nt: TGTGCCAGCTCACCTCGGGACAGGGGAATTGTGTACGAGCAGTACTTC

v_gene: TRBV18
j_gene: TRBJ2-3
d_gene: .
abundance: .
CDR3aa: CASSRSALADTQYF
CDR3nt: TGTGCCAGCTCACGATCCGCCCTGGCAGATACGCAGTATTTT

v_gene: TRBV7-3
j_gene: TRBJ2-1
d_gene: TRBD1
abundance: .
CDR3aa: CASSYTGTGDNEQFF
CDR3nt: TGTGCCAGCAGCTATACCGGGACAGGGGACAATGAGCAGTTCTTC

v_gene: TRBV20-1
j_gene: TRBJ2-1
d_gene: TRBD2
abundance: .
CDR3aa: CSAYLAGVDNEQFF
CDR3nt: TGCAGTGCTTACCTAGCGGGAGTCGACAATGAGCAGTTCTTC

v_gene: TRBV6-6
j_gene: TRBJ1-6
d_gene: .
abundance: .
CDR3aa: CASSSKGRSASPLHF
CDR3nt: TGTGCCAGCAGTTCGAAGGGGCGGTCGGCTTCACCCCTCCACTTT

v_gene: TRBV29-1
j_gene: TRBJ1-1
d_gene: .
abundance: few
CDR3aa: CSGFMNTEAFF
CDR3nt: TGCAGCGGATTCATGAACACTGAAGCTTTCTTT

v_gene: TRBV4-3
j_gene: TRBJ2-1
d_gene: .
abundance: few
CDR3aa: CASSPLFSLDNNEQFF
CDR3nt: TGCGCCAGCAGCCCCCTCTTTTCCCTGGACAACAATGAGCAGTTCTTC

v_gene: TRBV24-1
j_gene: TRBJ2-2
d_gene: TRBD1
abundance: .
CDR3aa: CATSDSGTGAKTGELFF
CDR3nt: TGTGCCACCAGTGATTCCGGGACAGGGGCGAAAACCGGGGAGCTGTTTTTT

v_gene: TRBV24-1
j_gene: TRBJ1-2
d_gene: .
abundance: .
CDR3aa: CATSDLYDRSYTF
CDR3nt: TGTGCCACCAGTGATTTATACGACAGGAGCTACACCTTC

v_gene: TRBV6-2/TRBV6-3
j_gene: TRBJ1-5
d_gene: TRBD1
abundance: .
CDR3aa: CASSFTGGAPYSNQPQHF
CDR3nt: TGTGCCAGCAGTTTTACAGGGGGCGCCCCTTATAGCAATCAGCCCCAGCATTTT

v_gene: TRBV2
j_gene: TRBJ2-1
d_gene: .
abundance: .
CDR3aa: CASTSAGYNEQFF
CDR3nt: TGTGCCAGCACGTCGGCAGGCTACAATGAGCAGTTCTTC

v_gene: TRBV7-9
j_gene: TRBJ2-5
d_gene: TRBD2
abundance: .
CDR3aa: CASSQHRDYQETQYF
CDR3nt: TGTGCCAGCAGCCAGCACCGGGACTATCAAGAGACCCAGTACTTC

v_gene: TRBV6-5
j_gene: TRBJ2-4
d_gene: TRBD1
abundance: .
CDR3aa: CASSYTGDSNIQYF
CDR3nt: TGTGCCAGCAGTTACACAGGGGATTCAAACATTCAGTACTTC